These 13 T cell receptor beta chains originate from one sample sequenced in a study of blood T cell repertoires in COVID-19 (dated by TCRdb to about 2020). The library was prepared using the immunoSEQ multiplex PCR assay. TCRdb carries this immuneACCESS record with in-frame sequences only. Its versions omit some clonotypes, under half of them owing to an unresolved V gene in the studies checked, with the rest unexplained. This sample lists 350,000 to 400,000 clones; more than 75% were detected once. Of the sample, 2.5% to 3% is held by the ten largest clones. The material sequenced was PBMCs or T cells enriched from blood (not recorded which). These receptors came from a woman under 40 who had recovered from COVID-19.

Sample share makes this clone medium-sized. The CDR3 DNA reads TGCGCCAGCAGCAGTCAGTACACTAATGAAAAACTGTTTTTT. Residues: CASSSQYTNEKLFF. The V and J genes are TRBV5-1 and TRBJ1-4; D not certain. The CDR3 runs to 14 residues. V gave up 4 bases and J gave up 2 bases, with 9 bases separating them. CDR1 SGHRS and CDR2 YFSETQ come from the germline V gene.

This rearrangement joins TRBV30 to TRBJ1-4; D remains unclear. With 4 bases removed from V and 3 bases from J, the gap between germline ends came to 12 bases. The CDR3 contains 14 residues. The germline CDR1 and CDR2 sequences are GTSNPN and SVGIG (reference sequence). The CDR3 sequence is CAWNPKAANEKLFF. CDR3 sequence (DNA): TGTGCCTGGAACCCTAAGGCGGCTAATGAAAAACTGTTTTTT.

The chain couples TRBV9 to TRBJ2-7; TRBD2 agrees at 9 bases. The germline CDR1 and CDR2 sequences are SGDLS and YYNGEE. Losses at the gene ends were 4 bases for V and 2 bases for J; bases not matched to a gene: 13. This CDR3 comprises 17 residues. CDR3 loop: CASSPRGGAGGPYEQYF. Here the CDR3 DNA reads TGTGCCAGCAGCCCCCGGGGCGGAGCGGGGGGTCCCTACGAGCAGTACTTC.

This clone was recorded only once. The V and J genes are TRBV5-6 and TRBJ1-2; the D gene is possibly TRBD1 (6 bases). Germline V gene sequence: CDR1 SGHDT, CDR2 YYEEEE. V was clipped by 7 bases and J by 0 bases, with 28 bases between them. The CDR3 covers 19 residues. The CDR3 bases are TGTGCCAGCTTTTACGGACAGCTCCCCTCCTCTAGGACTAACTATGGCTACACCTTC. Its protein product is CASFYGQLPSSRTNYGYTF.

The sample holds one count of this clone. The rearrangement joins TRBV7-9 to TRBJ2-5; 7 nucleotides agree with TRBD1. Germline V gives CDR1 SEHNR, CDR2 FQNEAQ (reference sequence). V lost 5 bases and J lost 5; bases outside the gene matches: 5. CDR3 size: 13 residues. CDR3 sequence: CASSINRGETQYF. DNA of the CDR3: TGTGCCAGCAGCATAAACAGGGGTGAGACCCAGTACTTC.

The rearrangement uses TRBV19 and TRBJ2-7, with 8 bases lining up with TRBD1. The germline V gene encodes CDR1 LNHDA and CDR2 SQIVND (reference sequence). This CDR3 contains 14 residues. With V trimmed by 7 bases and J by 2 bases, 7 bases remained unmatched. CDR3 residues: CASKRRTGPYEQYF. CDR3 DNA sequence: TGTGCCAGTAAGCGGAGGACAGGGCCCTACGAGCAGTACTTC.

The DNA for the CDR3 is TGTGCCAGCACCCCATCAGGTCCCAGTGAAGCTTTCTTT. Residues: CASTPSGPSEAFF. V and J are TRBV12-3 or TRBV12-4 and TRBJ1-1; D gene ambiguous. This CDR3 has 13 amino acids. The germline V and J ends were trimmed by 7 bases and 7 bases, with 16 bases remaining between them.

The J gene is TRBJ1-2, the V gene TRBV11-2; TRBD1 matches at 12 bases. V gave up 4 bases and J gave up 7 bases; unmatched junction bases: 4. The CDR3 is 14 amino acids. Germline assignment: CDR1 SGHAT and CDR2 FQNNGV. CDR3: CASSSRDRGPGYTF. CDR3 nucleotide sequence: TGTGCCAGCAGCTCCCGGGACAGGGGGCCTGGCTACACCTTC.

The chain links TRBV5-5 to TRBJ2-7; 8 bases are a match to TRBD2. Per the germline V gene, CDR1 is SGHKS and CDR2 is YYEKEE (reference sequence). This CDR3 is 14 amino acids long. With V trimmed by 4 bases and J by 2 bases, 5 bases remained unmatched. In DNA, the CDR3 is TGTGCCAGCAGCCGAGCGGGGGTACCCTACGAGCAGTACTTC. Its protein product is CASSRAGVPYEQYF.

The genes are TRBV10-3 and TRBJ2-2; 8 bases are shared with TRBD2. The CDR3 has 15 amino acids. The junction had 4 bases not matched to a gene; V was cut back by 6 bases and J by 1 base. In germline, CDR1 is ENHRY, CDR2 SYGVKD. CDR3 residues: CAIRSGGLNTGELFF. CDR3 coding DNA: TGTGCCATCAGGAGCGGGGGCCTGAACACCGGGGAGCTGTTTTTT.

The rearrangement uses TRBV5-6 and TRBJ1-1; D not resolved. Germline lookup yields CDR1 SGHDT and CDR2 YYEEEE. The CDR3 extends over 17 amino acids. Deletions cut 6 bases from V and 1 base from J, with 22 bases between. The chain's CDR3 is CASNSKPNFGWNTEAFF. As DNA, the CDR3 is TGTGCCAGCAATTCGAAACCAAACTTCGGGTGGAACACTGAAGCTTTCTTT.

Worth noting for this clone: At the DNA level, this CDR3 is encoded by other sequences in the same sample as well. The chain combines TRBV5-1 with TRBJ2-1; TRBD1 matches at 7 bases. This CDR3 is built from 15 residues. In germline, CDR1 is SGHRS, CDR2 YFSETQ. V shed 0 bases, J shed 2 bases, and the junction held 2 bases outside the gene matches. CDR3 in amino acids: CASSLGTGPYNEQFF. The CDR3 DNA reads TGCGCCAGCAGCTTGGGGACAGGCCCCTACAATGAGCAGTTCTTC.

This sequence joins TRBV29-1 and TRBJ2-3; 9 bases align to TRBD2. Germline V gives CDR1 SQVTM, CDR2 ANQGSEA. The CDR3 length is 18 residues. Germline trimming cut 4 bases from V and 6 bases from J; bases unmatched to any gene: 20. CDR3 bases: TGCAGCGTTGGGGCTAGCGGGACCTTGGGTACTGGACGGGATACGCAGTATTTT. Its protein product is CSVGASGTLGTGRDTQYF.